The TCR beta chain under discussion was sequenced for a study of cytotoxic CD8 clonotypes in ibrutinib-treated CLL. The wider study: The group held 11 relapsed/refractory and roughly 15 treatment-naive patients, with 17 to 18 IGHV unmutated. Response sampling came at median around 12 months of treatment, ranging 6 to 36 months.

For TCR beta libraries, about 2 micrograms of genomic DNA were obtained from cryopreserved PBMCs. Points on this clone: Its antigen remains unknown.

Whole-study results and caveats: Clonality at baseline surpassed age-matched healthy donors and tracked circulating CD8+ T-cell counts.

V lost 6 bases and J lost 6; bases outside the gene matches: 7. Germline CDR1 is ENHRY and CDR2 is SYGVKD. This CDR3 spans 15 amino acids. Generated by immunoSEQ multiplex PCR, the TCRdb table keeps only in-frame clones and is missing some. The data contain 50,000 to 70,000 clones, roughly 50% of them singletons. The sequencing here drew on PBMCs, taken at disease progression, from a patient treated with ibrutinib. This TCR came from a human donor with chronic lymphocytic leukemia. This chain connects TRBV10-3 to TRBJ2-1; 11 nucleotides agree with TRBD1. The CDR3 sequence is CAISYTGTGGNEQFF. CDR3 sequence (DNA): TGTGCCATCAGCTATACCGGGACAGGGGGCAATGAGCAGTTCTTC.